The next 30 T cell receptor beta chains were all read from a single sample in a study of technical replicates of blood from several donors. The repertoire was sequenced with immunoSEQ multiplex PCR; TCRdb's copy has only in-frame clones and lacks some. The sample carries about 98,000 clones, around 95% recorded once. Input material: T cells isolated from PBMCs. Receptors originate from a human donor in good health.

This chain connects TRBV9 to TRBJ2-1; TRBD2 matches 9 bases. The V segment lost 0 bases and the J segment 7 bases; nucleotides outside the gene matches: 5. Germline V gene lookup returns CDR1 SGDLS and CDR2 YYNGEE. The CDR3 is made up of 15 amino acids. In DNA form, the CDR3 reads TGTGCCAGCAGCGTAGGCGGGAGGGCCCAGAATGAGCAGTTCTTC. Its protein product is CASSVGGRAQNEQFF.

This rearrangement joins TRBV5-8 to TRBJ1-2, with D unclear. Trimming left V 0 bases short and J 0 bases short, with 9 bases between. The CDR3 is made up of 15 amino acids. Germline CDR1 reads SGHTS; CDR2 reads YDEGEE. This chain's CDR3 is CASSLGATANYGYTF. The CDR3 nucleotides are TGTGCCAGCAGCTTGGGGGCAACAGCTAACTATGGCTACACCTTC.

This chain uses TRBV28 with TRBJ1-3; the D gene is possibly TRBD1 (5 bases). Deletions cut 6 bases from V and 0 bases from J, with 12 bases between. The CDR3 length is 15 residues. Germline V CDR1 and CDR2: MDHEN, SYDVKM. This CDR3 is CASSTTDLSGNTIYF. The CDR3 nucleotides read TGTGCCAGCAGCACGACAGACCTCTCTGGAAACACCATATATTTT.

The chain employs TRBV11-2 and TRBJ2-4, with TRBD2 identical over 7 bases. Germline V lookup: CDR1 SGHAT, CDR2 FQNNGV. This CDR3 contains 17 residues. V lost 1 base to trimming and J lost 6 bases; unmatched junction nucleotides: 12. This CDR3 is CASSLGGEGPSRNIQYF. The CDR3 bases are TGTGCCAGCAGCTTAGGGGGGGAGGGCCCGAGTAGAAACATTCAGTACTTC.

The chain carries TRBV18 and TRBJ2-7; 7 bases line up with TRBD1. The V gene end was trimmed by 2 bases and the J gene end by 5 bases; junction bases not matched to a gene: 6. The CDR3 extends over 14 amino acids. CDR1 and CDR2 from the germline V gene are KGHSH and LQKENI. In DNA form, the CDR3 reads TGTGCCAGCTCACCAGCGACAGGGACCCACGAGCAGTACTTC. Translating it yields CASSPATGTHEQYF.

The CDR3 here is CASSEASIPGQGDTEAFF. Written as DNA, the CDR3 is TGTGCCAGCAGTGAAGCCTCGATACCGGGACAGGGAGACACTGAAGCTTTCTTT. V and J are TRBV6-1 and TRBJ1-1, with 9 positions matching TRBD1. There are 18 residues in the CDR3. The ends lost 0 bases at V and 3 bases at J; junction bases unmatched: 11. The germline gives CDR1 MNHNS, CDR2 SASEGT.

The chain carries TRBV2 and TRBJ1-5, with D unresolved. The CDR3 has 15 residues. V was pared by 5 bases and J by 9 bases, with 20 bases between. In germline, CDR1 is SNHLY, CDR2 FYNNEI. CDR3: CASSLESANELPQHF. The CDR3 DNA follows: TGTGCCAGCAGTCTTGAGTCTGCTAATGAGTTGCCCCAGCATTTT.

This clone turned up a few times. This chain links TRBV4-1 with TRBJ2-1; a possible D gene is TRBD1 (7 bases). Germline CDR1 and CDR2: MGHRA and YSYEKL. The V gene lost 4 bases and the J gene lost 3 bases, with 19 bases spanning the gap. This CDR3 has 17 amino acids. The CDR3, as DNA: TGCGCCAGCAGCCGACGGACCGGACAGGACTACTACAATGAGCAGTTCTTC. As protein: CASSRRTGQDYYNEQFF.

The chain uses TRBV19 and TRBJ1-5; TRBD1 matches at 9 bases. Germline loops: CDR1 LNHDA, CDR2 SQIVND (reference sequence). V shed 8 bases, J shed 6 bases, and the junction held 5 bases outside the gene matches. This CDR3 is built from 13 residues. The CDR3 coding sequence is TGTGCCAGTTCTACAGGGGGCAGTCAGCCCCAGCATTTT. Protein: CASSTGGSQPQHF.

The chain couples TRBV27 to TRBJ2-3; 7 bases are shared with TRBD2. J gave up 2 bases and V 2 bases, and 10 bases lay outside the gene matches. In germline, CDR1 is MNHEY, CDR2 SMNVEV (reference sequence). The CDR3 totals 17 residues. CDR3 residues: CASSLSKSSGYTDTQYF. The CDR3 nucleotides read TGTGCCAGCAGTTTAAGCAAATCTAGCGGCTACACAGATACGCAGTATTTT.

The chain links TRBV29-1 to TRBJ2-5; no reliable D call. The CDR3 runs 13 residues. Between the trimmed V and J ends, which lost 4 bases and 1 base, there was a span of 10 bases. Germline values: CDR1 SQVTM, CDR2 ANQGSEA. The CDR3 bases are TGCAGCGTTGTAAAGTACAGCCAAGAGACCCAGTACTTC. Its protein product is CSVVKYSQETQYF.

There are a few counts of this clone. The V call is TRBV7-9, the J call TRBJ2-7, with D possibly being TRBD2 (5 bases). CDR1 is SEHNR, CDR2 FQNEAQ, per germline (reference sequence). This CDR3 contains 13 residues. Trimming took 5 bases from V and 7 from J, leaving 15 bases between them. CDR3 amino acids: CASSIKGEGEQYF. The CDR3, as DNA: TGTGCCAGCAGCATAAAAGGAGAGGGAGAGCAGTACTTC.

The chain links TRBV7-9 to TRBJ1-1; no reliable D call. The germline V and J ends were trimmed by 2 bases and 0 bases, with 7 bases remaining between them. This CDR3 has 14 residues. The germline V gene has CDR1 SEHNR and CDR2 FQNEAQ (reference sequence). DNA of the CDR3: TGTGCCAGCAGCTTAAGAGACTTGAACACTGAAGCTTTCTTT. Translated, it gives CASSLRDLNTEAFF.

J is TRBJ2-5 and V is TRBV5-1; TRBD2 matches 8 bases. Germline trimming cut 2 bases from V and 1 base from J; bases unmatched to any gene: 1. Germline CDR1 reads SGHRS; CDR2 reads YFSETQ. The CDR3 contains 14 residues. DNA for the CDR3: TGCGCCAGCAGCTTAAGCGGGGGCCAAGAGACCCAGTACTTC. This translates into CASSLSGGQETQYF. The variable domain in full, with the rest retrieved from reference TRBV5-1 and TRBJ2-5, is KAGVTQTPRYLIKTRGQQVTLSCSPISGHRSVSWYQQTPGQGLQFLFEYFSETQRNKGNFPGRFSGRQFSNSRSEMNVSTLELGDSALYLCASSLSGGQETQYFGPGTRLLVL.

The genes are TRBV4-2 and TRBJ2-3; TRBD2 agrees at 9 bases. Germline V gene lookup returns CDR1 LGHNA and CDR2 YNFKEQ. V lost 0 bases, J lost 0 bases, and 4 bases stayed unmatched. This CDR3 is 17 amino acids long. In nucleotides, the CDR3 is TGTGCCAGCAGCCAAGAACCTAGCGGGGCCAGCACAGATACGCAGTATTTT. Translated: CASSQEPSGASTDTQYF.

The chain joins TRBV29-1 to TRBJ2-1; D remains unclear. V gave up 1 base and J gave up 9 bases, with 4 bases separating them. The CDR3 contains 10 residues. Germline lookup yields CDR1 SQVTM and CDR2 ANQGSEA. Here the CDR3 DNA reads TGCAGCGTTGAAGTCCGTGAGCAGTTCTTC. It specifies CSVEVREQFF.

The CDR3 reads CASSVEGGGLADYEQYF. The DNA of the CDR3 is TGTGCCAGCAGCGTAGAAGGGGGGGGACTAGCGGACTACGAGCAGTACTTC. This chain joins TRBV9 and TRBJ2-7; 11 positions agree with TRBD2. This CDR3 contains 17 residues. CDR1 SGDLS and CDR2 YYNGEE come from the germline V gene. V gave up 0 bases and J gave up 3 bases; unmatched junction bases: 8.

The count of this clone is one. The chain joins TRBV11-3 to TRBJ2-1; 12 nucleotides align to TRBD2. The germline V gene has CDR1 SGHNT and CDR2 YENEEA. CDR3 size: 16 residues. V lost 0 bases to trimming and J lost 6 bases; unmatched junction nucleotides: 3. CDR3 region: CASSLEGLAGINEQFF. As DNA, the CDR3 is TGTGCCAGCAGCTTAGAAGGACTAGCGGGGATCAATGAGCAGTTCTTC.

The V call is TRBV18, the J call TRBJ1-5; 7 bases map to TRBD1. Germline CDR1 reads KGHSH; CDR2 reads LQKENI. Losses at the gene ends were 6 bases for V and 6 bases for J; bases not matched to a gene: 8. This CDR3 contains 14 residues. CDR3 residues: CASSREGASQPQHF. In DNA, the CDR3 is TGTGCCAGCTCCCGGGAGGGGGCAAGTCAGCCCCAGCATTTT. The full variable domain, in which reference TRBV18 and TRBJ1-5 provide the parts outside the CDR3, is NAGVMQNPRHLVRRRGQEARLRCSPMKGHSHVYWYRQLPEEGLKFMVYLQKENIIDESGMPKERFSAEFPKEGPSILRIQQVVRGDSAAYFCASSREGASQPQHFGDGTRLSIL.

The rearrangement uses TRBV18 and TRBJ2-1; D may be TRBD2 (5 bases). Trimming removed 6 bases from V and 0 bases from J, with 12 bases in between. Per the germline V gene, CDR1 is KGHSH and CDR2 is LQKENI. The CDR3 contains 15 residues. The CDR3 bases are TGTGCCAGCTCTCTCAGGAGGTCCTCCTACAATGAGCAGTTCTTC. As protein: CASSLRRSSYNEQFF.

This chain joins TRBV5-1 and TRBJ2-3; 10 bases match TRBD2. The CDR3 spans 16 residues. J was trimmed by 2 bases and V by 0 bases; bases with no gene match: 3. CDR1 is SGHRS, CDR2 YFSETQ, per germline. The CDR3 reads CASSLGTSGTTDTQYF. CDR3 DNA: TGCGCCAGCAGCTTGGGGACTAGCGGAACCACAGATACGCAGTATTTT.

The chain has TRBV28 and TRBJ2-1; tentatively, D is TRBD2 (6 bases). In germline, CDR1 is MDHEN, CDR2 SYDVKM. This CDR3 is 17 amino acids long. V was cut by 2 bases and J by 0 bases, with 14 bases left in between. This CDR3 is CASSLTFGLSSYNEQFF. CDR3 nucleotide sequence: TGTGCCAGCAGTTTAACGTTTGGACTAAGCTCCTACAATGAGCAGTTCTTC.

This sequence joins TRBV27 and TRBJ1-5; weak D call: TRBD1 (5 bases). CDR3 length: 15 residues. V gave up 6 bases and J gave up 9 bases, with 21 bases separating them. CDR1 is MNHEY and CDR2 is SMNVEV in the germline V gene (reference sequence). The CDR3: CASSPTSGLLSPQHF. The CDR3 region has the DNA TGTGCCAGCAGCCCAACCTCAGGGTTGCTTTCGCCCCAGCATTTT.

The rearrangement links TRBV5-1 to TRBJ2-7; maybe TRBD1 (6 bases). Trimming pared 1 base from V and 3 bases from J, leaving 14 bases between. The CDR3 contains 15 residues. Germline CDR1 reads SGHRS; CDR2 reads YFSETQ. DNA of the CDR3: TGCGCCAGCAGCTTGATCCAGGGGACGGTCTACGAGCAGTACTTC. Its protein product is CASSLIQGTVYEQYF.

J is TRBJ1-3 and V is TRBV6-6; D is uncertain. The germline V and J ends were trimmed by 3 bases and 7 bases, with 13 bases remaining between them. Germline CDR1 is MNHNY and CDR2 is SVGAGI (reference sequence). The CDR3 has 14 amino acids. The CDR3 DNA sequence: TGTGCCAGCAGTTATGTTCCCTCGGGGAACACCATATATTTT. It encodes CASSYVPSGNTIYF.

The CDR3 DNA sequence: TGTGCCAGCAGCCTAGATCGGGACAGTGAAGCTTTCTTT. It specifies CASSLDRDSEAFF. This chain links TRBV14 with TRBJ1-1; 7 bases match TRBD1. The CDR3 length is 13 residues. CDR1 is SGHDN and CDR2 is FVKESK in the germline V gene. Trimming took 4 bases from V and 7 from J; bases not matched to a gene: 6.

The chain has TRBV28 and TRBJ2-5; D is unclear. Trimming took off 7 bases at V and 5 bases at J, with 8 bases between the two ends. CDR1 is MDHEN and CDR2 is SYDVKM in the germline V gene. This CDR3 contains 11 residues. This CDR3 reads CASTQRETQYF. The CDR3 DNA reads as TGTGCCAGCACCCAACGGGAGACCCAGTACTTC.

The chain has TRBV5-1 and TRBJ2-7; 8 positions agree with TRBD1. The CDR3 runs 17 residues. Germline loops: CDR1 SGHRS, CDR2 YFSETQ. J gave up 5 bases and V 0 bases, and 13 bases lay outside the gene matches. Here the CDR3 DNA reads TGCGCCAGCAGCTTGGCAGGGGGCGGGTTGGGTTATGACGAGCAGTACTTC. Protein product: CASSLAGGGLGYDEQYF.

The V gene is TRBV5-6, the J gene TRBJ1-5; 7 bases are a match to TRBD1. V was clipped by 0 bases and J by 4 bases; unmatched bases: 4. The CDR3 runs to 15 residues. In germline, CDR1 is SGHDT, CDR2 YYEEEE. This chain's CDR3 is CASSLGTGANQPQHF. In DNA, the CDR3 is TGTGCCAGCAGCTTGGGGACAGGAGCAAATCAGCCCCAGCATTTT.

This clone has only one observation. The chain joins TRBV7-8 to TRBJ2-3; D perhaps matches TRBD2 (6 bases). The CDR3 sequence is 16 residues long. From germline, CDR1 is SGHVS and CDR2 FQNEAQ. V lost 0 bases to trimming and J lost 0 bases, with 10 bases between them. The CDR3 sequence is CASSLAGGISTDTQYF. As DNA, the CDR3 is TGTGCCAGCAGCTTAGCGGGCGGGATAAGCACAGATACGCAGTATTTT. The variable domain in full, completed from reference TRBV7-8 and TRBJ2-3, reads GAGVSQSPRYKVAKRGQDVALRCDPISGHVSLFWYQQALGQGPEFLTYFQNEAQLDKSGLPSDRFFAERPEGSVSTLKIQRTQQEDSAVYLCASSLAGGISTDTQYFGPGTRLTVL.